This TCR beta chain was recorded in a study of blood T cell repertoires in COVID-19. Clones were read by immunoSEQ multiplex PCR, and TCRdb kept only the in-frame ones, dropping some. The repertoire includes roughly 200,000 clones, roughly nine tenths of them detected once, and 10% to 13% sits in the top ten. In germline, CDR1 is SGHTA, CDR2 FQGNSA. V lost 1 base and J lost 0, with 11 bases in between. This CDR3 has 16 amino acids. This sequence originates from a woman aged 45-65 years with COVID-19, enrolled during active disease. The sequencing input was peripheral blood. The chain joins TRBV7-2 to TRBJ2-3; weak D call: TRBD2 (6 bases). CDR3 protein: CASSLGAGTSTDTQYF. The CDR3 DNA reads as TGTGCCAGCAGCTTAGGGGCGGGGACTAGCACAGATACGCAGTATTTT. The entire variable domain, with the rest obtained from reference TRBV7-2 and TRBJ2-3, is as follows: GAGVSQSPSNKVTEKGKDVELRCDPISGHTALYWYRQSLGQGLEFLIYFQGNSAPDKSGLPSDRFSAERTGGSVSTLTIQRTQQEDSAVYLCASSLGAGTSTDTQYFGPGTRLTVL.